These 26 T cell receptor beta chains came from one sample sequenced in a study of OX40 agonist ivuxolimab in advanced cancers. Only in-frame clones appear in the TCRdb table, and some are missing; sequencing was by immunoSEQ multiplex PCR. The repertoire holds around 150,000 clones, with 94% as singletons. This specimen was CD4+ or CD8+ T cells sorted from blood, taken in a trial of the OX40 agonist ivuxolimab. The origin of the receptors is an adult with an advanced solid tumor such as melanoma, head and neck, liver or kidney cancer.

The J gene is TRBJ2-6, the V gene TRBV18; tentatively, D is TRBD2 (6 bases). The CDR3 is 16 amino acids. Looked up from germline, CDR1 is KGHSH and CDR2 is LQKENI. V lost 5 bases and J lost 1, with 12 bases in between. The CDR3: CASSIQGGSGANVLTF. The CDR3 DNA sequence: TGTGCCAGCTCAATCCAGGGAGGTTCTGGGGCCAACGTCCTGACTTTC.

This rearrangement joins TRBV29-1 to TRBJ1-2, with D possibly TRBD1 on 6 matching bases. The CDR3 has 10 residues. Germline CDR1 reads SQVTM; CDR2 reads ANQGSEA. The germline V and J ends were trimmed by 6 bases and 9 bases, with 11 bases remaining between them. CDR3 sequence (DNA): TGCAGCGTACCGGGACAAAGCTACACCTTC. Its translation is CSVPGQSYTF.

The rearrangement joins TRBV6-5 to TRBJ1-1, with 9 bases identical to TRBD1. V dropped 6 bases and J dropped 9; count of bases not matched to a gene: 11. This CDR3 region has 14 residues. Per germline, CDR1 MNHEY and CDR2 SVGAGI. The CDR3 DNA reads TGTGCCAGCAGGAGCACTAGACAGGGGGAAAAAGCTTTCTTT. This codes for CASRSTRQGEKAFF.

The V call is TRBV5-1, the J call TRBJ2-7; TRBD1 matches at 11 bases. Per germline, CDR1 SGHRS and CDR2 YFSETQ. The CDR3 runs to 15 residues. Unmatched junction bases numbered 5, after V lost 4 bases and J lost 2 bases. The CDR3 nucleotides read TGCGCCAGCAGCCGCCAGGGACAGGGGGCCTACGAGCAGTACTTC. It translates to CASSRQGQGAYEQYF.

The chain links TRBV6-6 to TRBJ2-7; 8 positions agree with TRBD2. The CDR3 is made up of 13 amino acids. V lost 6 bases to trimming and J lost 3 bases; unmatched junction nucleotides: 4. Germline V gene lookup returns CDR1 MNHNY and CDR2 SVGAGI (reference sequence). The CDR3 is CASSGRGNYEQYF. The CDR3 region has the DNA TGTGCCAGCAGCGGGAGGGGGAACTACGAGCAGTACTTC.

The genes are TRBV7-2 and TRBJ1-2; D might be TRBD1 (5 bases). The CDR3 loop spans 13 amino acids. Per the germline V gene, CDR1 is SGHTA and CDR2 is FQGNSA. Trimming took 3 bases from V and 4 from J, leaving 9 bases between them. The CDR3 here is CASSFLRGYGYTF. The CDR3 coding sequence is TGTGCCAGCAGCTTCCTTAGGGGCTATGGCTACACCTTC.

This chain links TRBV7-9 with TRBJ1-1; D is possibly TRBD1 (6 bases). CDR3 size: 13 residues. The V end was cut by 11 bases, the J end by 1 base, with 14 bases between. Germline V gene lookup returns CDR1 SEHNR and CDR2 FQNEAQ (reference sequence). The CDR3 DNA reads TGTGCCGGGGGGCGACAGCCGAACACTGAAGCTTTCTTT. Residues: CAGGRQPNTEAFF.

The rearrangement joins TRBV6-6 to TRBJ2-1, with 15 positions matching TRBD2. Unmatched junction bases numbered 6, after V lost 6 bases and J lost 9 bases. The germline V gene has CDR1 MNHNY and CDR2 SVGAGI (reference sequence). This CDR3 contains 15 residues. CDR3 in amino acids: CASRGTSGRQSEQFF. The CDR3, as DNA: TGTGCCAGCAGGGGGACTAGCGGGAGGCAGAGTGAGCAGTTCTTC.

The chain's CDR3 is CASSLTMGTDNEQFF. CDR3 sequence (DNA): TGTGCCAGCAGCTTAACCATGGGTACGGACAATGAGCAGTTCTTC. J is TRBJ2-1 and V is TRBV7-9; D not certain. Germline CDR1 SEHNR, CDR2 FQNEAQ (reference sequence). The length of the CDR3 is 15 residues. V was clipped by 2 bases and J by 5 bases, with 13 bases between them.

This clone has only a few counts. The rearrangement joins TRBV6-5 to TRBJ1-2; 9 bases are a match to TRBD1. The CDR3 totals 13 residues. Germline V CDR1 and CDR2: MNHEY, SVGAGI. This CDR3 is CATWDRDRHGYTF. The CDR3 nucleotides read TGTGCGACTTGGGACAGGGACCGACATGGCTACACCTTC.

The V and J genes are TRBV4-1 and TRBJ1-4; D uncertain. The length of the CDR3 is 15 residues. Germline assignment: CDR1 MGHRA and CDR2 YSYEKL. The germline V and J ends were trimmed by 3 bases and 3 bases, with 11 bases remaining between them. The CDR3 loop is CASSHLRVANEKLFF. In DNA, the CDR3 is TGCGCCAGCAGCCATCTAAGGGTGGCTAATGAAAAACTGTTTTTT.

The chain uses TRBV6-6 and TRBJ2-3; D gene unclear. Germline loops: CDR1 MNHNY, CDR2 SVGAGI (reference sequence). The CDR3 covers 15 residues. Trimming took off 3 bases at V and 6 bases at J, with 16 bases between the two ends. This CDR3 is CASSYVGWPQDTQYF. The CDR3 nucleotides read TGTGCCAGCAGTTATGTGGGATGGCCCCAGGATACGCAGTATTTT.

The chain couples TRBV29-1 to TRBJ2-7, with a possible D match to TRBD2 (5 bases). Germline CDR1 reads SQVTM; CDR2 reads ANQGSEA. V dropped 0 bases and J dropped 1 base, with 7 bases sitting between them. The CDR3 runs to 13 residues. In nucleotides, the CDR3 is TGCAGCGTTGAAGAACCGGGGTCCTACGAGCAGTACTTC. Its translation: CSVEEPGSYEQYF.

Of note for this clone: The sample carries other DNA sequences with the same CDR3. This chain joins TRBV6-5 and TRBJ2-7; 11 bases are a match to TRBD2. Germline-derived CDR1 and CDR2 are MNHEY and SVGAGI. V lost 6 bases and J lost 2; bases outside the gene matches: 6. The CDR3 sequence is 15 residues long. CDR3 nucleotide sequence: TGTGCCAGCAGGCGGGGACTAGCGGAGACCTACGAGCAGTACTTC. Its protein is CASRRGLAETYEQYF.

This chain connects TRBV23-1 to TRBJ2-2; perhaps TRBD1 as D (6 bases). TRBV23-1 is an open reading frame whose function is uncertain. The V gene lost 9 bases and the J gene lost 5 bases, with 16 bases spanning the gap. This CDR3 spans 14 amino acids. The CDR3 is CARGARVLTGELFF. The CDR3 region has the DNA TGCGCCAGGGGGGCCAGGGTATTAACCGGGGAGCTGTTTTTT.

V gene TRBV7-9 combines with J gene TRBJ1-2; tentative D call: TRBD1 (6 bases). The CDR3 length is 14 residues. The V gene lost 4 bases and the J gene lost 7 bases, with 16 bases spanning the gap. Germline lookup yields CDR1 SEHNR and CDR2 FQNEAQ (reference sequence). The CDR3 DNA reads TGTGCCAGCAGCTCGGCAGGGGCGTTCAGTGGCTACACCTTC. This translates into CASSSAGAFSGYTF.

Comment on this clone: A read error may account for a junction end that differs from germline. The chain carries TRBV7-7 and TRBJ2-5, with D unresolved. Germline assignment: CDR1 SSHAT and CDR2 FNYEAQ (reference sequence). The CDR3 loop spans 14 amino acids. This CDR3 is CASSLGRAGETQYF. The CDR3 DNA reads TGTGCTAGCAGCTTAGGAAGGGCTGGGGAGACCCAGTACTTC.

The CDR3 nucleotides are TGTGCCAGCAGCTCCGAGAACCCCAGGGTCTCGGCCCAGCATTTT. Its protein product is CASSSENPRVSAQHF. V usage is TRBV11-2 and J usage is TRBJ1-5, with a possible D match to TRBD1 (5 bases). The V end lost 4 bases, the J end lost 11 bases, and 21 bases lay between the germline ends. Germline CDR1 and CDR2: SGHAT and FQNNGV. The CDR3 loop spans 15 amino acids.

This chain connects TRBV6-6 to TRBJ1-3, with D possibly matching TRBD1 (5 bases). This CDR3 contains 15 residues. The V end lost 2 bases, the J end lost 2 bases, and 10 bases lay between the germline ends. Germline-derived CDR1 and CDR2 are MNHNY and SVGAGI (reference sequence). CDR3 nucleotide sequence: TGTGCCAGCAGTTACCAGGGAAAGGCTGGAAACACCATATATTTT. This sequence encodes CASSYQGKAGNTIYF.

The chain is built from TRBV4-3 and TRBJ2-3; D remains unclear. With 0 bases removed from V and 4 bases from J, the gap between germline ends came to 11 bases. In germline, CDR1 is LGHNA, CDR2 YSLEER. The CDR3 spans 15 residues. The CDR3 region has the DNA TGCGCCAGCAGCCAAGAAACTGGGGAACCAGATACGCAGTATTTT. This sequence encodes CASSQETGEPDTQYF.

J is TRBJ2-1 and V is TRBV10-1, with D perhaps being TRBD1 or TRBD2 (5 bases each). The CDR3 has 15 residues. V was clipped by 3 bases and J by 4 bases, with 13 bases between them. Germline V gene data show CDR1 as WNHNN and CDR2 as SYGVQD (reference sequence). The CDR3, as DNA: TGCGCCAGCAGTGATGAGGGGAACCCGTACAATGAGCAGTTCTTC. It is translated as CASSDEGNPYNEQFF.

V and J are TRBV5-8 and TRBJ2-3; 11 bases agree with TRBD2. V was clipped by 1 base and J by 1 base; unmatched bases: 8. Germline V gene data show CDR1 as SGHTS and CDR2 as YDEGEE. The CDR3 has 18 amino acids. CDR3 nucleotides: TGTGCCAGCAGCTTGAGGCTAGCGGGGGGCTGGGGCACAGATACGCAGTATTTT. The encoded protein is CASSLRLAGGWGTDTQYF.

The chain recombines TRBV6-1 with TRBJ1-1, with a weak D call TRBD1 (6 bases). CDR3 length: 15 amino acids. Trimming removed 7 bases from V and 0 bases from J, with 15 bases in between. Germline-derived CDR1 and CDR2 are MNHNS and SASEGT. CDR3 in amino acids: CASKGGDWVNTEAFF. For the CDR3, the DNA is TGTGCCAGCAAGGGGGGAGATTGGGTGAACACTGAAGCTTTCTTT.

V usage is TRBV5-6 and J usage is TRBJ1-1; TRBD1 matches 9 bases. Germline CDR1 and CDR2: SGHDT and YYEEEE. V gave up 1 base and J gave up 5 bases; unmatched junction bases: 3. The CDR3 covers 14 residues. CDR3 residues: CASSLYRGRTEAFF. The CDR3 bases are TGTGCCAGCAGCTTGTACAGGGGGCGGACTGAAGCTTTCTTT.

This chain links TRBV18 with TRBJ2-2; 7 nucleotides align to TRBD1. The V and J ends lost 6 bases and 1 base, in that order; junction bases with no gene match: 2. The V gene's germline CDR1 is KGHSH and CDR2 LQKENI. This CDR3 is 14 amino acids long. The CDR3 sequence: CASSGDRNTGELFF. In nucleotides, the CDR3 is TGTGCCAGCTCTGGGGACAGGAACACCGGGGAGCTGTTTTTT.

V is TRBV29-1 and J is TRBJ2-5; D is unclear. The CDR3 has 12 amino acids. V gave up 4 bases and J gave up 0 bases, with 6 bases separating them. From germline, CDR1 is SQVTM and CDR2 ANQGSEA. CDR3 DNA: TGCAGCGTTGCCAGACACCAAGAGACCCAGTACTTC. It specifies CSVARHQETQYF.